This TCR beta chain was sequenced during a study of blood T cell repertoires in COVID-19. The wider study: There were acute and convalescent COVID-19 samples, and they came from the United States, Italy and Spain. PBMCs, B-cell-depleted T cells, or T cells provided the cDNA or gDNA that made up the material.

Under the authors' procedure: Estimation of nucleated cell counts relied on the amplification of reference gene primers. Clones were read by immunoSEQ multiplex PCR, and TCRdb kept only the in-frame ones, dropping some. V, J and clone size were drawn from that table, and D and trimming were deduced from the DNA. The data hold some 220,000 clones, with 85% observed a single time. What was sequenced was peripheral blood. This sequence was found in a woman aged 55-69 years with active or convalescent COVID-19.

The CDR3: CASSMRTGTGELFF. CDR3 nucleotides: TGTGCCAGTAGTATGCGGACAGGTACCGGGGAGCTGTTTTTT. This rearrangement joins TRBV19 to TRBJ2-2, with 7 bases matching TRBD1. The CDR3 contains 14 residues. Per germline, CDR1 LNHDA and CDR2 SQIVND (reference sequence). V lost 3 bases and J lost 5; bases outside the gene matches: 3.